This is a list of T cell receptor beta chains from one sample in a study of T cell changes during pregnancy in multiple sclerosis. Some clones are missing from TCRdb's copy, which holds only in-frame ones; the method was immunoSEQ multiplex PCR. The sample records over 45,000 clones, 88% being singletons. The source was CD4+ T cells from peripheral blood mononuclear cells, collected in the second trimester of pregnancy. These receptors were taken from a female donor with multiple sclerosis, enrolled in a pregnancy study. Both conserved end residues are part of each CDR3. Fields, in order: J gene, V gene, D gene, clone size, CDR3 protein, CDR3 DNA. The D gene is left open where the match is weak. Size tells how often a clone was seen (once, few, many) or the class of an expanded clone, and some rows leave it out.

TRBJ1-2 TRBV6-5 TRBD1 . CASSSTGQGYGYTF TGTGCCAGCAGTTCTACGGGACAGGGCTATGGCTACACCTTC
TRBJ2-2 TRBV19 . . CASSPRGAGELFF TGTGCCAGTAGCCCCAGGGGGGCCGGGGAGCTGTTTTTT
TRBJ2-7 TRBV4-1 . once CASSQIPTVPYEQYF TGCGCCAGCAGCCAAATCCCGACAGTGCCCTACGAGCAGTACTTC
TRBJ2-1 TRBV5-1 TRBD1 . CASGRDSVNNEQFF TGCGCCAGCGGCCGGGACAGTGTGAACAATGAGCAGTTCTTC
TRBJ2-7 TRBV5-1 . . CASSRDKPSYEQYF TGCGCCAGCAGCCGGGACAAGCCGTCCTACGAGCAGTACTTC
TRBJ2-7 TRBV7-9 . . CASRASQGAQYF TGTGCCAGCAGGGCCTCGCAGGGTGCGCAGTACTTC
TRBJ2-3 TRBV29-1 . once CSAVLLGLTDTQYF TGCAGCGCCGTACTACTAGGTCTCACAGATACGCAGTATTTT
TRBJ2-3 TRBV29-1 TRBD1 . CSVRQGKDTQYF TGCAGCGTTCGACAGGGGAAGGATACGCAGTATTTT
TRBJ1-4 TRBV28 . . CATPLGEGSEKLFF TGTGCCACCCCCTTGGGGGAGGGTTCCGAAAAACTGTTTTTT
TRBJ2-5 TRBV19 TRBD1 . CASSSQGVQETQYF TGTGCCAGTAGTTCACAGGGGGTCCAAGAGACCCAGTACTTC
TRBJ1-1 TRBV19 TRBD1 once CASHPQGTNTEAFF TGTGCCAGCCACCCACAGGGGACGAACACTGAAGCTTTCTTT
TRBJ1-1 TRBV5-1 . . CASSLSGGVGQIEAFF TGCGCCAGCAGCTTGAGCGGGGGGGTGGGGCAGATTGAAGCTTTCTTT
TRBJ2-7 TRBV7-6 TRBD2 . CASSLGLAGAGSYEQYF TGTGCCAGCAGCTTGGGTCTAGCGGGGGCTGGCTCCTACGAGCAGTACTTC
TRBJ2-7 TRBV7-9 TRBD1 . CASTQGDRAVYEQYF TGTGCCAGCACTCAGGGGGACAGGGCCGTCTACGAGCAGTACTTC
TRBJ1-1 TRBV4-1 . . CASSQEGAGLYTEAFF TGCGCCAGCAGCCAAGAGGGGGCAGGTCTTTACACTGAAGCTTTCTTT
TRBJ2-1 TRBV4-2 TRBD1 . CASSQDRQGPVEQFF TGTGCCAGCAGCCAAGACCGACAGGGGCCCGTTGAGCAGTTCTTC
TRBJ2-7 TRBV5-4 TRBD2 . CASRVTSDSYEQYF TGTGCCAGCAGGGTCACTAGCGACTCCTACGAGCAGTACTTC
TRBJ2-7 TRBV4-1 TRBD1 once CASSLQRGLAYEQYF TGCGCCAGCAGCCTACAAAGGGGGCTAGCCTACGAGCAGTACTTC
TRBJ2-1 TRBV21-1 . . CASRRLEKPNEQFF TGTGCCAGCAGAAGACTAGAGAAACCCAATGAGCAGTTCTTC
TRBJ2-7 TRBV30 . . CAWDTGSREQYF TGTGCCTGGGATACAGGGTCCCGGGAGCAGTACTTC
TRBJ2-7 TRBV12-5 . . CASGRGNEQYF TGTGCTAGTGGAAGGGGGAACGAGCAGTACTTC
TRBJ2-1 TRBV9 TRBD2 . CASSSGTSGGDEQFF TGTGCCAGCAGTAGTGGGACTAGCGGTGGGGATGAGCAGTTCTTC
TRBJ1-2 TRBV7-9 . . CASSLLTGSYGYTF TGTGCCAGCAGCTTATTAACCGGGAGCTATGGCTACACCTTC
TRBJ1-1 TRBV28 TRBD1 . CASRTGQGNTEAFF TGTGCCAGCAGGACGGGACAGGGAAACACTGAAGCTTTCTTT
TRBJ2-5 TRBV5-4 TRBD2 . CATIEAGGSGETQYF TGTGCCACCATCGAAGCGGGAGGGTCGGGGGAGACCCAGTACTTC
TRBJ2-5 TRBV7-7 TRBD1 . CASSLMLGQEAETQYF TGTGCTAGCAGCTTAATGTTGGGACAGGAGGCAGAGACCCAGTACTTC
TRBJ1-2 TRBV25-1 TRBD1 . CASSAGTGRLRYTF TGTGCCAGCAGTGCCGGGACAGGGAGGCTTCGCTACACCTTC
TRBJ2-7 TRBV30 . . CAWSTRGGEQYF TGTGCCTGGAGTACCAGGGGTGGCGAGCAGTACTTC
TRBJ2-1 TRBV5-1 . . CASQISGYNEQFF TGCGCCAGCCAGATTAGCGGATACAATGAGCAGTTCTTC
TRBJ2-5 TRBV29-1 . . CSVGGQMGETQYF TGCAGCGTTGGGGGCCAGATGGGAGAGACCCAGTACTTC
TRBJ2-6 TRBV11-3 . . CASSLGTGSGANVLTF TGTGCCAGCAGCTTAGGGACGGGGTCTGGGGCCAACGTCCTGACTTTC
TRBJ1-2 TRBV28 . . CASRQGQFVLTF TGTGCCAGCAGACAAGGACAGTTCGTCCTAACCTTC
TRBJ2-1 TRBV7-3 TRBD1 . CASSWAGGNEQFF TGTGCCAGCAGCTGGGCAGGGGGCAATGAGCAGTTCTTC
TRBJ1-2 TRBV5-4 TRBD1 . CASSLGTGDSYGYTF TGTGCCAGCAGCTTGGGGACAGGGGACTCCTATGGCTACACCTTC
TRBJ2-7 TRBV2 . once CASSEKVRAREQYF TGTGCCAGCAGTGAGAAGGTCAGGGCTCGGGAGCAGTACTTC
TRBJ2-7 TRBV6-5 TRBD2 . CASRRGNVYEQYF TGTGCCAGCCGGCGGGGGAACGTCTACGAGCAGTACTTC
TRBJ2-5 TRBV10-2 TRBD2 . CASSRLAGGGTQYF TGCGCCAGCAGTCGACTAGCGGGAGGCGGGACCCAGTACTTC
TRBJ2-7 TRBV2 TRBD2 . CASSGGGTSGSYEQYF TGTGCCAGCAGTGGGGGCGGGACTAGCGGTTCCTACGAGCAGTACTTC
TRBJ2-6 TRBV27 . once CASSYLGAGDGANVLTF TGTGCCAGCAGTTATTTGGGGGCGGGGGATGGGGCCAACGTCCTGACTTTC
TRBJ2-7 TRBV18 . . CASSGGGSSEQYF TGTGCCAGCTCAGGCGGAGGGAGTTCGGAGCAGTACTTC
TRBJ2-5 TRBV2 . . CAPIRGGQETQYF TGTGCCCCCATTCGAGGGGGCCAAGAGACCCAGTACTTC
TRBJ2-7 TRBV11-2 . . CASSFQGSSYEQYF TGTGCCAGCAGCTTTCAGGGTAGCTCCTACGAGCAGTACTTC
TRBJ1-2 TRBV28 TRBD1 . CASRLQGPGGIYGYTF TGTGCCAGCAGGCTCCAGGGTCCAGGGGGCATCTATGGCTACACCTTC
TRBJ2-2 TRBV5-1 TRBD1 . CASSLETGLPGELFF TGCGCCAGCAGCTTGGAGACAGGGCTCCCCGGGGAGCTGTTTTTT